The T cell receptor (beta chain) under discussion was sequenced for a study of shared clonotypes between healthy human individuals. In germline, CDR1 is MNHNS, CDR2 SASEGT. V was trimmed by 7 bases and J by 4 bases, leaving 11 bases between them. The CDR3 covers 12 residues. This clone was seen only a few times. The repertoire was sequenced with immunoSEQ multiplex PCR; TCRdb's copy has only in-frame clones and lacks some. The repertoire holds hundreds of thousands of clones, around two thirds seen once, with about 1.8% in the top ten. This TCR was sampled from a woman aged 30 to 39 in good health. This sequence joins TRBV6-1 and TRBJ2-7; D not resolved. The sample consisted of memory CD4+ T cells sorted from blood. The sample's subset: CD45RA-negative fraction. The CDR3 DNA reads TGTGCCAGCATGGACGGTCAGTACGAGCAGTACTTC. Residues: CASMDGQYEQYF.